Listed below are T cell receptor beta chains from one sample, sequenced in a study of blood T cell repertoires in COVID-19. The table came from immunoSEQ multiplex PCR; TCRdb's copy has only in-frame clones and leaves some out. This table has tens of thousands of clones, roughly 86% appearing once. Specimen: peripheral blood. The origin of the receptors is a man aged 55 to 70 with COVID-19, enrolled during active disease. Each CDR3 is given with its conserved first and last residue. The D gene is left open where the match is weak. The size field is filled for only some rows; it gives once, few, many or a size class.

v_gene: TRBV13; d_gene: -; abundance: -; j_gene: TRBJ1-1; CDR3aa: CASIPSGGEAFF; CDR3nt: TGTGCCAGCATCCCCAGCGGGGGCGAAGCTTTCTTT
v_gene: TRBV11-3; d_gene: -; abundance: -; j_gene: TRBJ2-1; CDR3aa: CASSPTGRVYNEQFF; CDR3nt: TGTGCCAGCAGCCCTACAGGGCGGGTGTACAATGAGCAGTTCTTC
v_gene: TRBV15; d_gene: -; abundance: -; j_gene: TRBJ2-4; CDR3aa: CATSRDRQGGRYADIQYF; CDR3nt: TGTGCCACCAGCAGAGATAGACAGGGAGGACGATATGCGGACATTCAGTACTTC
v_gene: TRBV3-1/TRBV3-2; d_gene: -; abundance: -; j_gene: TRBJ1-6; CDR3aa: CASSQVPLANSPLHF; CDR3nt: TGTGCCAGCAGCCAAGTCCCGCTAGCCAATTCACCCCTCCACTTT
v_gene: TRBV19; d_gene: TRBD1; abundance: -; j_gene: TRBJ1-5; CDR3aa: CASSMRQGNSNQPQHF; CDR3nt: TGTGCCAGTAGTATGAGACAGGGGAATAGCAATCAGCCCCAGCATTTT
v_gene: TRBV29-1; d_gene: TRBD2; abundance: -; j_gene: TRBJ2-1; CDR3aa: CSVQPLADNEQFF; CDR3nt: TGCAGCGTCCAGCCGCTAGCGGACAATGAGCAGTTCTTC
v_gene: TRBV19; d_gene: TRBD1; abundance: -; j_gene: TRBJ1-2; CDR3aa: CASSTTRQGSSGYTF; CDR3nt: TGTGCCAGTAGTACCACCCGACAGGGGTCCTCTGGCTACACCTTC
v_gene: TRBV20-1; d_gene: -; abundance: -; j_gene: TRBJ2-7; CDR3aa: CSASYGQGGAYEQYF; CDR3nt: TGCAGTGCTAGTTATGGTCAGGGGGGAGCCTACGAGCAGTACTTC
v_gene: TRBV28; d_gene: TRBD1; abundance: once; j_gene: TRBJ1-5; CDR3aa: CASSRFSGTGVKGQPQHF; CDR3nt: TGTGCCAGCAGCCGCTTTTCGGGGACAGGGGTCAAGGGACAGCCCCAGCATTTT
v_gene: TRBV30; d_gene: TRBD1; abundance: -; j_gene: TRBJ1-5; CDR3aa: CAGRTGNQPQHF; CDR3nt: TGTGCCGGACGGACAGGGAATCAGCCCCAGCATTTT
v_gene: TRBV5-5; d_gene: -; abundance: once; j_gene: TRBJ1-1; CDR3aa: CASSRRVSGLNTEAFF; CDR3nt: TGTGCCAGCAGCCGGAGGGTCTCAGGGCTGAACACTGAAGCTTTCTTT
v_gene: TRBV4-3; d_gene: TRBD2; abundance: -; j_gene: TRBJ2-3; CDR3aa: CASSPEGLAGDTDTQYF; CDR3nt: TGCGCCAGCAGCCCAGAGGGACTAGCGGGCGACACAGATACGCAGTATTTT
v_gene: TRBV19; d_gene: TRBD1; abundance: -; j_gene: TRBJ1-5; CDR3aa: CASSPTQGVQPQHF; CDR3nt: TGTGCCAGTAGTCCCACCCAGGGGGTTCAGCCCCAGCATTTT
v_gene: TRBV18; d_gene: -; abundance: -; j_gene: TRBJ2-2; CDR3aa: CASSREARGFTGELFF; CDR3nt: TGTGCCAGCTCCCGGGAGGCCAGGGGATTCACCGGGGAGCTGTTTTTT
v_gene: TRBV6-5; d_gene: TRBD2; abundance: -; j_gene: TRBJ2-1; CDR3aa: CASSLLAGGTNNEQFF; CDR3nt: TGTGCCAGCAGTTTACTAGCGGGCGGTACTAACAATGAGCAGTTCTTC
v_gene: TRBV9; d_gene: -; abundance: few; j_gene: TRBJ1-3; CDR3aa: CASSVQGAAGNTIYF; CDR3nt: TGTGCCAGCAGCGTACAAGGGGCCGCTGGAAACACCATATATTTT
v_gene: TRBV27; d_gene: TRBD1; abundance: -; j_gene: TRBJ1-5; CDR3aa: CASRPGTGVVQPQHF; CDR3nt: TGTGCCAGCAGACCCGGGACAGGGGTCGTTCAGCCCCAGCATTTT
v_gene: TRBV14; d_gene: TRBD1; abundance: -; j_gene: TRBJ2-7; CDR3aa: CASSPPTGGGRQYF; CDR3nt: TGTGCCAGCAGCCCTCCGACAGGGGGAGGGAGGCAGTACTTC
v_gene: TRBV5-1; d_gene: TRBD1; abundance: once; j_gene: TRBJ1-5; CDR3aa: CASSPQGAGQPQHF; CDR3nt: TGCGCCAGCAGCCCACAGGGGGCAGGGCAGCCCCAGCATTTT
v_gene: TRBV4-3; d_gene: TRBD1; abundance: -; j_gene: TRBJ1-1; CDR3aa: CASSHGTANTEAFF; CDR3nt: TGCGCCAGCAGCCACGGGACAGCGAACACTGAAGCTTTCTTT
v_gene: TRBV10-3; d_gene: -; abundance: -; j_gene: TRBJ2-7; CDR3aa: CATEGMRNEQYF; CDR3nt: TGTGCCACGGAGGGAATGCGAAACGAGCAGTACTTC
v_gene: TRBV6-5; d_gene: TRBD1; abundance: few; j_gene: TRBJ2-2; CDR3aa: CAILDRANTGELFF; CDR3nt: TGTGCCATATTGGACAGGGCAAACACCGGGGAGCTGTTTTTT
v_gene: TRBV28; d_gene: -; abundance: -; j_gene: TRBJ1-2; CDR3aa: CASSRGRSDDYGYTF; CDR3nt: TGTGCCAGCAGCCGAGGGAGGTCGGATGACTATGGCTACACCTTC
v_gene: TRBV18; d_gene: -; abundance: -; j_gene: TRBJ1-1; CDR3aa: CASSPRQAGTEAFF; CDR3nt: TGTGCCAGCTCACCCAGACAGGCGGGCACTGAAGCTTTCTTT
v_gene: TRBV9; d_gene: TRBD2; abundance: -; j_gene: TRBJ2-1; CDR3aa: CASSVRGDALSYNEQFF; CDR3nt: TGTGCCAGCAGCGTACGGGGGGACGCCCTCTCCTACAATGAGCAGTTCTTC
v_gene: TRBV6-6; d_gene: -; abundance: once; j_gene: TRBJ1-6; CDR3aa: CASSYEATANSPLHF; CDR3nt: TGTGCCAGCAGTTACGAAGCGACGGCAAATTCACCCCTCCACTTT
v_gene: TRBV7-2; d_gene: -; abundance: once; j_gene: TRBJ1-4; CDR3aa: CASSPLNGEDEKLFF; CDR3nt: TGTGCCAGCAGCCCCCTCAACGGGGAGGACGAAAAACTGTTTTTT
v_gene: TRBV19; d_gene: -; abundance: few; j_gene: TRBJ1-5; CDR3aa: CASSTPRGVNQPQHF; CDR3nt: TGTGCCAGTAGTACCCCCCGGGGGGTAAATCAGCCCCAGCATTTT
v_gene: TRBV25-1; d_gene: TRBD1; abundance: -; j_gene: TRBJ2-5; CDR3aa: CASSNPGQGKETQYF; CDR3nt: TGTGCCAGCAGTAATCCTGGACAGGGAAAAGAGACCCAGTACTTC
v_gene: TRBV7-2; d_gene: TRBD1; abundance: -; j_gene: TRBJ2-6; CDR3aa: CASSSSTGATNVLTF; CDR3nt: TGTGCCAGCAGCTCCTCGACAGGGGCAACCAACGTCCTGACTTTC
v_gene: TRBV3-1/TRBV3-2; d_gene: TRBD1; abundance: -; j_gene: TRBJ1-1; CDR3aa: CASSQETGGRTEAFF; CDR3nt: TGTGCCAGCAGCCAAGAAACAGGGGGTCGCACTGAAGCTTTCTTT
v_gene: TRBV5-1; d_gene: -; abundance: -; j_gene: TRBJ2-7; CDR3aa: CASSLNWSSYEQYF; CDR3nt: TGCGCCAGCAGCTTGAACTGGAGCTCCTACGAGCAGTACTTC
v_gene: TRBV4-1; d_gene: TRBD2; abundance: once; j_gene: TRBJ2-3; CDR3aa: CASSLLQREGTDTQYF; CDR3nt: TGCGCCAGCAGCCTCCTCCAGCGGGAGGGCACAGATACGCAGTATTTT
v_gene: TRBV7-9; d_gene: TRBD1; abundance: -; j_gene: TRBJ1-1; CDR3aa: CASSSSSDREGTEAFF; CDR3nt: TGTGCCAGCAGCTCCTCCTCGGACAGGGAGGGAACTGAAGCTTTCTTT
v_gene: TRBV28; d_gene: TRBD1; abundance: -; j_gene: TRBJ1-1; CDR3aa: CASSLSGQGGGTEAFF; CDR3nt: TGTGCCAGCAGTTTATCGGGACAGGGCGGGGGCACTGAAGCTTTCTTT
v_gene: TRBV6-6; d_gene: TRBD1; abundance: -; j_gene: TRBJ1-1; CDR3aa: CASSPRDRADTEAFF; CDR3nt: TGTGCCAGCAGCCCTAGGGACAGGGCTGACACTGAAGCTTTCTTT
v_gene: TRBV6-5; d_gene: -; abundance: medium-sized; j_gene: TRBJ2-7; CDR3aa: CASSTTLYEQYF; CDR3nt: TGTGCCAGCAGCACAACCCTCTACGAGCAGTACTTC
v_gene: TRBV7-8; d_gene: TRBD2; abundance: -; j_gene: TRBJ2-3; CDR3aa: CASSLIPPSGSADTQYF; CDR3nt: TGTGCCAGCAGCTTAATCCCCCCTAGCGGGAGTGCCGATACGCAGTATTTT
v_gene: TRBV4-2; d_gene: TRBD1; abundance: -; j_gene: TRBJ2-2; CDR3aa: CASSRVQGSDTGELFF; CDR3nt: TGTGCCAGCAGCCGCGTACAGGGGTCGGACACCGGGGAGCTGTTTTTT
v_gene: TRBV28; d_gene: TRBD1; abundance: few; j_gene: TRBJ1-1; CDR3aa: CASSRNRGRGTEAFF; CDR3nt: TGTGCCAGCAGTCGTAACAGGGGGCGCGGCACTGAAGCTTTCTTT
v_gene: TRBV19; d_gene: TRBD2; abundance: -; j_gene: TRBJ2-7; CDR3aa: CASSPIGTIYEQYF; CDR3nt: TGTGCCAGTAGTCCCATCGGGACTATCTACGAGCAGTACTTC